This is a list of T cell receptor beta chains from one sample in a study of identifying expanded T cells in peripheral blood. Assay used: immunoSEQ multiplex PCR; TCRdb lists only in-frame clones, some missing. The sample includes approximately 120,000 clones, about 85% seen only once; the top ten take about 7.7%. The sequenced sample was blood. The receptors shown here come from a person aged 18 to 70 in good health. Both conserved end residues are part of each CDR3. The D gene is left open where the match is weak. Size values are once, few and many counts, or a class for expanded clones, and some rows have none.

v_call,d_call,j_call,clone_size,cdr3_aa,cdr3_nt
TRBV7-2,NA,TRBJ1-1,NA,CASSAWGEAFF,TGTGCCAGCAGCGCCTGGGGTGAAGCTTTCTTT
TRBV28,NA,TRBJ2-7,NA,CASSLVQGYEQYF,TGTGCCAGCAGTTTGGTTCAGGGGTACGAGCAGTACTTC
TRBV28,TRBD1,TRBJ2-2,NA,CASSPRGPGDTGELFF,TGTGCCAGCAGTCCCAGGGGGCCGGGTGACACCGGGGAGCTGTTTTTT
TRBV29-1,NA,TRBJ2-1,NA,CSVEGVVGNEQFF,TGCAGCGTCGAGGGAGTCGTCGGCAATGAGCAGTTCTTC
TRBV5-1,NA,TRBJ1-2,once,CASSSPGHTDGYTF,TGCGCCAGCAGCTCCCCGGGACACACTGATGGCTACACCTTC
TRBV7-9,NA,TRBJ2-3,NA,CASSLIYPRPDTQYF,TGTGCCAGCAGCTTAATTTATCCAAGGCCAGATACGCAGTATTTT
TRBV29-1,NA,TRBJ1-1,once,CSARTENTEAFF,TGCAGCGCTCGGACAGAGAACACTGAAGCTTTCTTT
TRBV27,NA,TRBJ1-5,few,CASSAHTDQPQHF,TGTGCCAGCAGCGCACACACGGATCAGCCCCAGCATTTT
TRBV5-1,NA,TRBJ1-1,once,CASSSGARNTEAFF,TGCGCCAGCAGCTCCGGGGCAAGGAACACTGAAGCTTTCTTT
TRBV5-4,TRBD2,TRBJ2-3,once,CAGSFGTSGSVTDTQYF,TGTGCCGGGAGCTTTGGGACTAGCGGGAGTGTGACAGATACGCAGTATTTT